This TCR beta chain stems from a study of T cells in Graves' hyperthyroidism and ophthalmopathy. Those with hyperthyroidism were 18 to 65 years old, newly diagnosed, and ill for under 2 months. The germline V gene has CDR1 SNHLY and CDR2 FYNNEI. CDR3 size: 16 residues. For this clonotype: With a much larger clone just one base away, this may be a read error.

Amplified TCR beta CDR3 regions came from RNA transcripts. HTBI primers drove first-round RT-PCR of the TCR CDR3. One entry per CDR3 protein results from TCRdb running MiXCR on the multiplex PCR reads. The sample has almost 600,000 distinct CDR3 sequences, about 15% seen once. The clonotype comes from a woman under 40 with Graves' hyperthyroidism that later progressed to Graves' ophthalmopathy. The V gene is TRBV2, the J gene TRBJ2-7; 7 bases line up with TRBD2. The sequencing sample was made of blood. CDR3 DNA: TGTGCCAGCAGTCCAACGTTGGCGGGAGAGGTGTACGAGCTGTACTTC. It is translated as CASSPTLAGEVYELYF.